This T cell receptor beta chain was sequenced during a study of beta chain features in type 1 diabetes (dated 2018 in TCRdb). Concerning the study at large: Mean age, gender distribution, total cell number and subset yield did not differ between patients and healthy donors. A total of 100 million to 140 million sorted cells were examined across all samples, and the number of cells per subset was strongly correlated with RNA yield. In the study, recently diagnosed type 1 diabetes patients and matched healthy donors were compared on the TCRB repertoires of their sorted circulating CD4+ T cell subsets. Naive and central memory subsets were obtained from all 30 or so donors, but regulatory and stem cell-like memory subsets were isolated from only 8 patients and roughly eight healthy donors.

Each donor gave one peripheral blood draw, approximately 0.11 L on average, collected into heparinised tubes. A BD FACSAria II was used to sort naive, central memory, regulatory and stem cell-like memory CD4+ T cells with a panel that included CD45RO, CCR7, CD25, CD127, CD95 and CD27. Every sorted population had a purity above 95%. PBMCs were isolated immediately by Lymphoprep density gradient centrifugation and stained directly without culture. So that batch effects would be minimized, each experiment stained and sorted samples in pairs, pairing one healthy donor with one patient. Paper-wide results and their limitations: Because small numbers of individuals were included in the HLA sub-analyses, any influence of HLA type on TCRB rearrangement was left unresolved. Naive, central memory and regulatory TCRB repertoires appeared to be more alike among patients than among healthy donors. Patients with type 1 diabetes made fewer insertions and deleted more nucleotides at VDJ recombination sites, implying thymic rearrangement abnormalities. Because cDNA was sequenced instead of genomic DNA, highly expressing activated cells could be over-represented, though the groups showed no difference in activation or CD3 levels. Shorter templates might have been favored by PCR, but patient and control samples were amplified and corrected together, so both groups would have been affected equally by any skew. A moderate but significant shortening of TCRB CDR3 length was observed in type 1 diabetes patients in all four CD4+ subsets.

Notes on this clone: The antigen it binds to is not known. It has no much larger one-base neighbor in the sample; base qualities were not kept.

V trim: 7 bases; J trim: 0 bases; unmatched bases: 16. CDR1 and CDR2, looked up from the germline V gene, are SGHDT and YYEEEE. There are 17 amino acids in the CDR3, from cysteine to phenylalanine inclusive. Only the CDR3 part of the read is kept: 51 bases, read in frame from the first base. The High Capacity cDNA Reverse Transcription Kit was used to reverse transcribe all of the isolated RNA, meaning that expressed TCRB transcripts were what got sequenced. Deep immunoSEQ sequencing was applied to naive, central memory and regulatory T cell samples, giving an average of about 3.4 million total reads per sample. Sorted cells were lysed in RLT buffer and RNA was extracted with DNase-treated RNeasy Micro or Mini kits, depending on cell number. To prevent cross-contamination, every cell subset was processed on its own, while patient and healthy donor samples were processed together. TCRB sequences were amplified from cDNA with the immunoSEQ multiplex PCR, producing 87-bp fragments spanning the CDR3 region. Amplicons were sequenced on the Illumina HiSeq platform. Per the source publication's procedure: PCR bias was corrected computationally using synthetic template baselines, and reads within Hamming distance 2 were collapsed, with unmergeable singletons discarded. Reads were aligned against IMGT to assign V, D and J genes, CDR3 length and insertions or deletions at six rearrangement sites. Within each subset, clonotype counts were normalized to sorted cell number, after which true diversity and Gini coefficients were computed with the tcR R package. The overlap coefficient, calculated on TCRB nucleotide sequences, was used to measure repertoire sharing. Out-of-frame TCRB sequences from naive cells were analyzed to stand in for the pre-selection repertoire. As stored in TCRdb, this immuneACCESS dataset retains in-frame rearrangements with V and J assigned. A fraction of the clones does not appear; measured against another copy, unresolved V genes explain less than half of the discrepancy, and the remainder lacks a known reason. The V and J calls and clone size come from that table; D and trimming were worked out from the DNA. This sample has approximately 280,000 clones in its table, and around 16% of those were observed once. About 0.014% of the sample lies in the top ten.

The source is a man younger than 35 with type 1 diabetes. Sequencing was done on a sample of naive CD4+ T cells from blood. Per the publication, the cell subset or site label means: true naive CD4+ T cells. The rearrangement joined TRBV5-6 to TRBJ2-7, and 7 bases in between align with TRBD2. The CDR3 is CASLSRGGRESSYEQYF. The nucleotide sequence reads as follows: TGTGCCAGCCTCTCTCGTGGGGGGAGGGAATCCTCCTACGAGCAGTACTTC.